The clone carrying this T cell receptor (beta chain) was counted between two and nine times. What it recognizes is unknown. The data originate from a study of CD4+ T cells in melanoma. Findings and caveats of the study: Neoantigen-specific CD4+ T cells in melanoma reportedly had diverse differentiation states.

The table came from immunoSEQ multiplex PCR; TCRdb's copy has only in-frame clones and leaves some out. In the table there are roughly 52,000 clones, roughly three quarters of which are singletons. CDR1 and CDR2 from the germline V gene are SNHLY and FYNNEI. This CDR3 spans 13 amino acids. With 6 bases removed from V and 8 bases from J, the gap between germline ends came to 11 bases. Material: tumor tissue. The gene calls are TRBV2 and TRBJ1-6; D gene uncertain. The receptor's source is a human donor with melanoma. The CDR3 loop reads CASRNLGDSPLHF. In DNA, the CDR3 is TGTGCCAGCAGGAACTTGGGCGATTCACCCCTCCACTTT.